These 17 T cell receptor beta chains were sequenced from one sample in a study of cytomegalovirus exposure and HLA in healthy donors. The PCR was carried out with 60 Vbeta primers and 13 Jbeta primers. Clones were read by immunoSEQ multiplex PCR, and TCRdb kept only the in-frame ones, dropping some. The sample shows some 120,000 clones, roughly 80% of them seen only once. The sample taken for sequencing was PBMCs. These receptors were taken from a female donor in good health and CMV-seronegative.

The V gene is TRBV6-5, the J gene TRBJ1-5; D is possibly TRBD1 (5 bases). Between the trimmed V and J ends, which lost 6 bases and 2 bases, there was a span of 8 bases. The CDR3 is made up of 13 amino acids. Germline assignment: CDR1 MNHEY and CDR2 SVGAGI. The CDR3 nucleotides are TGTGCCAGCAGACAGGCGGGCAATCAGCCCCAGCATTTT. This sequence encodes CASRQAGNQPQHF.

V gene TRBV7-2 combines with J gene TRBJ1-1, with a weak D call TRBD1 (5 bases). With 4 bases removed from V and 3 bases from J, the gap between germline ends came to 18 bases. The germline gives CDR1 SGHTA, CDR2 FQGNSA. The CDR3 extends over 16 amino acids. This CDR3 is CASSSGLGGGDTEAFF. The CDR3, as DNA: TGTGCCAGCAGCTCAGGGCTTGGGGGAGGTGACACTGAAGCTTTCTTT. Full variable domain (missing parts from reference TRBV7-2 and TRBJ1-1): GAGVSQSPSNKVTEKGKDVELRCDPISGHTALYWYRQSLGQGLEFLIYFQGNSAPDKSGLPSDRFSAERTGGSVSTLTIQRTQQEDSAVYLCASSSGLGGGDTEAFFGQGTRLTVV.

The chain recombines TRBV7-2 with TRBJ1-4; perhaps TRBD1 as D (5 bases). Germline assignment: CDR1 SGHTA and CDR2 FQGNSA. The CDR3 runs 14 residues. V lost 3 bases and J 3 bases, leaving 8 bases between the germline ends. The CDR3 DNA is TGTGCCAGCAGCTTGGGGGGGGCTAATGAAAAACTGTTTTTT. Its protein product is CASSLGGANEKLFF.

This clone has just one count. This chain joins TRBV2 and TRBJ2-7; 11 bases align to TRBD1. This CDR3 spans 14 amino acids. Per germline, CDR1 SNHLY and CDR2 FYNNEI. Unmatched junction bases numbered 5, after V lost 5 bases and J lost 5 bases. CDR3 DNA sequence: TGTGCCAGCAGTACCGGGACAGGGGGAGACGAGCAGTACTTC. Translating it yields CASSTGTGGDEQYF.

The J gene is TRBJ2-7, the V gene TRBV11-1; TRBD1 is a possible D gene (6 bases). V was shortened by 8 bases and J by 0 bases, with 11 bases between the two germline ends. The CDR3 extends over 13 amino acids. Germline V CDR1 and CDR2: SGHAT, FQDESV (reference sequence). The CDR3 spells CASGRDNSYEQYF. The CDR3 region has the DNA TGTGCCAGCGGCCGGGACAACTCCTACGAGCAGTACTTC. The full variable domain, completed using reference TRBV11-1 and TRBJ2-7, is EAEVAQSPRYKITEKSQAVAFWCDPISGHATLYWYRQILGQGPELLVQFQDESVVDDSQLPKDRFSAERLKGVDSTLKIQPAELGDSAMYLCASGRDNSYEQYFGPGTRLTVT.

This chain links TRBV27 with TRBJ2-7; 9 bases align to TRBD1. The germline CDR1 and CDR2 sequences are MNHEY and SMNVEV (reference sequence). The V segment lost 5 bases and the J segment 5 bases; nucleotides outside the gene matches: 4. The CDR3 sequence is 13 residues long. The CDR3 region is CASSLDRGDEQYF. The CDR3 DNA is TGTGCCAGCAGTCTCGACAGGGGGGACGAGCAGTACTTC.

The chain uses TRBV18 and TRBJ2-4; D is possibly TRBD1 (7 bases). The CDR3 runs to 14 residues. Germline V gene sequence: CDR1 KGHSH, CDR2 LQKENI. Trimming pared 5 bases from V and 12 bases from J, leaving 20 bases between. CDR3 in DNA: TGTGCCAGCTCAGTACAGCGGGTCAGGGACAGTCAGTACTTC. This translates into CASSVQRVRDSQYF.

The chain carries TRBV6-6 and TRBJ2-2; no definite D call. Trimming left V 0 bases short and J 7 bases short, with 9 bases between. CDR3 length equals 14 residues. Germline V gene sequence: CDR1 MNHNY, CDR2 SVGAGI (reference sequence). Written as DNA, the CDR3 is TGTGCCAGCAGTTACTCGAAACAGTACGGGGAGCTGTTTTTT. Translating gives CASSYSKQYGELFF.

DNA of the CDR3: TGTGCCAGCAGCCCCCGGGGACTAGAAGAGACCCAGTACTTC. This gives the protein CASSPRGLEETQYF. This rearrangement joins TRBV11-1 to TRBJ2-5; 8 nucleotides align to TRBD2. J gave up 3 bases and V 5 bases, and 5 bases lay outside the gene matches. Germline-derived CDR1 and CDR2 are SGHAT and FQDESV (reference sequence). The CDR3 extends over 14 amino acids. The full variable domain, completed using reference TRBV11-1 and TRBJ2-5, is EAEVAQSPRYKITEKSQAVAFWCDPISGHATLYWYRQILGQGPELLVQFQDESVVDDSQLPKDRFSAERLKGVDSTLKIQPAELGDSAMYLCASSPRGLEETQYFGPGTRLLVL.

This rearrangement joins TRBV7-8 to TRBJ1-2, with 7 positions matching TRBD1. The germline V gene encodes CDR1 SGHVS and CDR2 FQNEAQ. Trimming removed 2 bases from V and 7 bases from J; junction bases left unmatched: 10. The CDR3 is 15 amino acids. CDR3 region: CASSLPSGGQGGYTF. Here the CDR3 DNA reads TGTGCCAGCAGCTTACCCTCAGGGGGGCAAGGTGGCTACACCTTC.

The chain is built from TRBV5-4 and TRBJ2-7; 7 nucleotides line up with TRBD1. The trim removed 5 bases at V and 2 bases at J, leaving 10 bases unmatched. The CDR3 is made up of 15 amino acids. Germline CDR1 SGHNT, CDR2 YYREEE (reference sequence). CDR3 in DNA: TGTGCCAGCAGTCCTGACAGGGCCTCTACCTACGAGCAGTACTTC. Translation gives CASSPDRASTYEQYF. Filled out from reference TRBV5-4 and TRBJ2-7, the complete variable domain reads ETGVTQSPTHLIKTRGQQVTLRCSSQSGHNTVSWYQQALGQGPQFIFQYYREEENGRGNFPPRFSGLQFPNYSSELNVNALELDDSALYLCASSPDRASTYEQYFGPGTRLTVT.

The chain is built from TRBV6-1 and TRBJ1-1; D perhaps matches TRBD1 (6 bases). V was pared by 2 bases and J by 6 bases, with 19 bases between. The CDR3 covers 16 residues. Germline-derived CDR1 and CDR2 are MNHNS and SASEGT. As DNA, the CDR3 is TGTGCCAGCAGTGAAACGGGGGGTGGGGGGGGCGCTGAAGCTTTCTTT. Amino acids: CASSETGGGGGAEAFF.

The CDR3 nucleotides are TGTGCCAGCTCACCGGACAGACAAGAGACCCAGTACTTC. The encoded protein is CASSPDRQETQYF. The chain uses TRBV18 and TRBJ2-5; weak D call: TRBD1 (6 bases). V lost 3 bases and J lost 2, with 7 bases in between. The CDR3 spans 13 residues. Germline V gene data show CDR1 as KGHSH and CDR2 as LQKENI.

This clone was counted only a few times. Additional DNA sequences in this sample encode the identical CDR3. This chain joins TRBV6-6 and TRBJ1-5, with TRBD1 matching 8 bases. Germline CDR1 reads MNHNY; CDR2 reads SVGAGI (reference sequence). Germline trimming cut 5 bases from V and 6 bases from J; bases unmatched to any gene: 6. This CDR3 has 14 amino acids. The CDR3 DNA reads as TGTGCCAGCAGTCATGGACAGGGTGGTCAGCCCCAGCATTTT. The encoded protein is CASSHGQGGQPQHF.

The gene calls are TRBV15 and TRBJ2-7; 7 nucleotides line up with TRBD2. Per the germline V gene, CDR1 is LNHNV and CDR2 is YYDKDF (reference sequence). Unmatched junction bases numbered 8, after V lost 5 bases and J lost 4 bases. The CDR3 is 14 amino acids. CDR3 region: CATSEELAIYEQYF. CDR3 coding DNA: TGTGCCACCAGCGAGGAACTAGCGATATACGAGCAGTACTTC.

The V call is TRBV11-1, the J call TRBJ2-1; D not certain. CDR1 is SGHAT, CDR2 FQDESV, per germline (reference sequence). V was cut by 1 base and J by 9 bases, with 7 bases left in between. CDR3 length equals 12 residues. The CDR3, as DNA: TGTGCCAGCAGCTTAGTCGGGTTTGAGCAGTTCTTC. This codes for CASSLVGFEQFF.

The gene calls are TRBV28 and TRBJ2-1; 8 nucleotides match TRBD1. V lost 5 bases and J lost 3; bases outside the gene matches: 6. Germline-derived CDR1 and CDR2 are MDHEN and SYDVKM. The length of the CDR3 is 15 residues. The CDR3 DNA reads TGTGCCAGCAGTCAGGGGACAGGAGACTACAATGAGCAGTTCTTC. The encoded protein is CASSQGTGDYNEQFF.